What follows describes a single T cell receptor (beta chain). The antigen is not known. V trimming: 5 bases; J trimming: 4 bases; junction bases outside the gene matches: 11. The CDR3 contains 15 residues. Per the germline V gene, CDR1 is DFQATT and CDR2 is SNEGSKA (reference sequence). The data were obtained in a study of neurological immune-mediated disorders. Findings of the study overall: None of the CDR3 amino acid sequences of expanded clones recurred across subjects, suggesting private repertoires in all groups.

Sorted libraries drew on approximately 1 million CD4+ or CD8+ T cells. cDNA was made by 5'RACE with 10-nucleotide random UMIs. TCRdb independently ran MiXCR on the 5' RACE reads; one entry per CDR3 protein. The sample carries about 10,000 distinct CDR3 sequences, 21% recorded once. This chain joins TRBV20-1 and TRBJ2-3; 8 bases align to TRBD2. The sequence was obtained from a woman aged 55-70 years with HTLV-1-associated myelopathy (HAM/TSP). The sequenced sample was CD8+ T cells from blood. CDR3 DNA: TGCAGTGCTGGCCTCGGGGGGGGGGTGGCAGATACGCAGTATTTT. Its translation is CSAGLGGGVADTQYF.